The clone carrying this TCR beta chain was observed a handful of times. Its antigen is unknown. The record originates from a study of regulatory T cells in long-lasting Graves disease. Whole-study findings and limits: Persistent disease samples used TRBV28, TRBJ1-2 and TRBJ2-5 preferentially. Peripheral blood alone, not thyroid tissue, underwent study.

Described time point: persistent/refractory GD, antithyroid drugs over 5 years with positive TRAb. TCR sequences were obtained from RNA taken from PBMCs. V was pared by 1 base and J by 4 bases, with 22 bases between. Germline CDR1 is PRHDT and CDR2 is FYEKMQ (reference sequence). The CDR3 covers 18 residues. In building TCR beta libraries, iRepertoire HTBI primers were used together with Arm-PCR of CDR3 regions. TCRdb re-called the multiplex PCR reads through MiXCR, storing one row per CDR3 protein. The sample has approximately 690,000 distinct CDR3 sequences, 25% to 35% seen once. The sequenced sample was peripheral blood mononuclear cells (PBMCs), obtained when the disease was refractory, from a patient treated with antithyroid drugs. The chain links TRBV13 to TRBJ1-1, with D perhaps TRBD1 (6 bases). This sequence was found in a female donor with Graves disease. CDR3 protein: CASSLVTGTPLRGTEAFF. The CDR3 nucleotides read TGTGCCAGCAGCTTAGTAACAGGGACTCCCCTCCGGGGCACTGAAGCTTTCTTT.